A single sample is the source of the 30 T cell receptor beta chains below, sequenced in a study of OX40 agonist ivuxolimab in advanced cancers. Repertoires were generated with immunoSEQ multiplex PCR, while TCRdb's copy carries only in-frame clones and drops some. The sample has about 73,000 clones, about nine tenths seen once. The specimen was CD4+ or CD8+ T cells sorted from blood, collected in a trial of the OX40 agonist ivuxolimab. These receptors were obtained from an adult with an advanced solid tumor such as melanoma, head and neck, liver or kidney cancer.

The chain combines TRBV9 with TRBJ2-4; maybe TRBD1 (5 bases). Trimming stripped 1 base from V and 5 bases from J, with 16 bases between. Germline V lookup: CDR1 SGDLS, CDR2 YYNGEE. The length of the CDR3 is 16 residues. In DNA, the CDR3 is TGTGCCAGCAGCGTATCCCCGGAAGGGGTCCAAAACATTCAGTACTTC. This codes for CASSVSPEGVQNIQYF.

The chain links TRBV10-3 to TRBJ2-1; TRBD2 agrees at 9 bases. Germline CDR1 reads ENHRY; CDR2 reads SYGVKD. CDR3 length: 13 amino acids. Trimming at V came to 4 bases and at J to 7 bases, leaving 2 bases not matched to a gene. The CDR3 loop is CAISGTSANEQFF. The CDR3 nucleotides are TGTGCCATCAGTGGGACTAGCGCAAATGAGCAGTTCTTC.

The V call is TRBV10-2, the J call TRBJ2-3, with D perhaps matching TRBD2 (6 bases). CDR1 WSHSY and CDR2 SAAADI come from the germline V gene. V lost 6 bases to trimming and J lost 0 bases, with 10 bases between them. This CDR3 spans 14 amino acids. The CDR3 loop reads CASRKGLSTDTQYF. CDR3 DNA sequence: TGCGCCAGCAGGAAGGGACTTAGCACAGATACGCAGTATTTT.

The CDR3 here is CAWSSLAGATDTQYF. The CDR3 coding sequence is TGTGCCTGGAGCTCCCTAGCGGGAGCTACAGATACGCAGTATTTT. The rearrangement uses TRBV30 and TRBJ2-3; 10 nucleotides align to TRBD2. Germline V lookup: CDR1 GTSNPN, CDR2 SVGIG (reference sequence). After removal of 3 bases from V and 3 bases from J, the junction contained 6 bases not matched to a gene. CDR3 length: 15 residues.

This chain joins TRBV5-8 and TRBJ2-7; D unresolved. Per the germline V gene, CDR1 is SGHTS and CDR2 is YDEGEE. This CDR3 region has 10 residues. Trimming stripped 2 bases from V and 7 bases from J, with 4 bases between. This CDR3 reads CASSFHEQYF. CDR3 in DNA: TGTGCCAGCAGCTTCCATGAGCAGTACTTC.

Here the CDR3 reads CASSEGAVGSSYNSPLHF. CDR3 nucleotide sequence: TGTGCCAGCAGTGAAGGAGCCGTGGGGAGCTCCTATAATTCACCCCTCCACTTT. The rearrangement uses TRBV6-1 and TRBJ1-6; D unresolved. V was clipped by 1 base and J by 0 bases, with 13 bases between them. CDR3 length: 18 residues. From germline, CDR1 is MNHNS and CDR2 SASEGT.

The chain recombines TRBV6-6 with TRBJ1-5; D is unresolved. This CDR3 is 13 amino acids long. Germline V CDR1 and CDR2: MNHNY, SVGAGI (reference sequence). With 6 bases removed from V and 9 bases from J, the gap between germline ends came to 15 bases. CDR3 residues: CASSEDTPGPQHF. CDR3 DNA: TGTGCCAGCAGCGAAGACACCCCCGGGCCCCAGCATTTT.

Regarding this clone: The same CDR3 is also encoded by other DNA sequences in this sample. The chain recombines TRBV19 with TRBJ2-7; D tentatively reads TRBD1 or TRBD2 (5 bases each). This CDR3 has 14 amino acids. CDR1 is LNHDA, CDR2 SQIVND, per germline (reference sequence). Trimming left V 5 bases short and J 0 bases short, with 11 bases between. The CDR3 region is CASSRDPSSYEQYF. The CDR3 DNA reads TGTGCCAGTAGTCGGGACCCAAGCTCCTACGAGCAGTACTTC.

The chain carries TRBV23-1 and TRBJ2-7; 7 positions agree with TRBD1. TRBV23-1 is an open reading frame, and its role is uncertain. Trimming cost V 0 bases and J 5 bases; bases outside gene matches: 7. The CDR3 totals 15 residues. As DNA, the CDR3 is TGCGCCAGCAGTCAATCGGGCAGGGGGTCCCACGAGCAGTACTTC. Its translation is CASSQSGRGSHEQYF.

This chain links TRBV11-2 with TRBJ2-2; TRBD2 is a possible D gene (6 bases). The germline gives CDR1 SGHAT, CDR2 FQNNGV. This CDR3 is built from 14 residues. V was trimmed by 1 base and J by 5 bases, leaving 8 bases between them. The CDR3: CASSLVGGTGELFF. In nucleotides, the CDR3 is TGTGCCAGCAGCTTAGTTGGGGGGACCGGGGAGCTGTTTTTT.

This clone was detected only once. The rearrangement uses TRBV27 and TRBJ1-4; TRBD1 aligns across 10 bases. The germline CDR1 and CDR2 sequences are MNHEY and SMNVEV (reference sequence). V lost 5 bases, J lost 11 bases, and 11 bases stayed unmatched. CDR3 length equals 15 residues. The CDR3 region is CASSVRQGATGKLFF. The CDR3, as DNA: TGTGCCAGCAGTGTCCGACAGGGGGCGACAGGGAAACTGTTTTTT.

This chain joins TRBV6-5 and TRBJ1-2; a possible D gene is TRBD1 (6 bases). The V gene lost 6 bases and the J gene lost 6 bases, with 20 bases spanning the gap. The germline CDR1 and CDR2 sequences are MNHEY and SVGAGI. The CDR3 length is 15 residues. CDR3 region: CASRSSLQGMHGYTF. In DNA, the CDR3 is TGTGCCAGCAGGTCCAGTCTGCAGGGGATGCATGGCTACACCTTC.

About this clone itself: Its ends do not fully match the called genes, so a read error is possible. DNA for the CDR3: TGTGCCAGCAGTGAAATACTAGGCTCCCACGAGCAGTACTTC. Translation gives CASSEILGSHEQYF. The chain uses TRBV6-1 and TRBJ2-7, with D tentatively TRBD2 (5 bases). Germline V gives CDR1 MNHNS, CDR2 SASEGT. The CDR3 is 14 residues long.

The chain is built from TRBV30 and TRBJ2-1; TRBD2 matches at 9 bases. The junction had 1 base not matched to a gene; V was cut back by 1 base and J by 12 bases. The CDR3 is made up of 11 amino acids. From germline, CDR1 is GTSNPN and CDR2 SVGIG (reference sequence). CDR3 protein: CAWSGGGGQFF. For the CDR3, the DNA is TGTGCCTGGAGTGGCGGGGGGGGGCAGTTCTTC.

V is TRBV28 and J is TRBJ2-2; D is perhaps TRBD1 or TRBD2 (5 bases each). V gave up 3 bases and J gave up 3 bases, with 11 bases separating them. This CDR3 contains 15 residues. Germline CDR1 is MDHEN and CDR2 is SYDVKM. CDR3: CASSFWDGDTGELFF. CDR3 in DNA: TGTGCCAGCAGTTTTTGGGACGGGGACACCGGGGAGCTGTTTTTT.

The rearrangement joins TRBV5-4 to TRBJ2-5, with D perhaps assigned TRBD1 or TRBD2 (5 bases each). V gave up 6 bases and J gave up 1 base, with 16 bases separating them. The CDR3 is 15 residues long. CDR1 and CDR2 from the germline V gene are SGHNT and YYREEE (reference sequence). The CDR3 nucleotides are TGTGCCAGCACCACTGACATCGGGGCCCAAGAGACCCAGTACTTC. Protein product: CASTTDIGAQETQYF.

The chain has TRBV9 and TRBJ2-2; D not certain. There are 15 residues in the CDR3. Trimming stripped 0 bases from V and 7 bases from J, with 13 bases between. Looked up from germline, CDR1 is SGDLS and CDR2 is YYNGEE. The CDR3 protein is CASSVGHETVGELFF. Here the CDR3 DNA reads TGTGCCAGCAGCGTAGGGCACGAGACCGTCGGGGAGCTGTTTTTT.

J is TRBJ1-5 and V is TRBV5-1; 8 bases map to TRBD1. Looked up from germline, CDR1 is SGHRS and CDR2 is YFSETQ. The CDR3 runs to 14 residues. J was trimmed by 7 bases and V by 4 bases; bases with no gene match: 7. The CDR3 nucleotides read TGCGCCAGCAGCCCAGGACAGGGAGGCCAGCCCCAGCATTTT. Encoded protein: CASSPGQGGQPQHF.

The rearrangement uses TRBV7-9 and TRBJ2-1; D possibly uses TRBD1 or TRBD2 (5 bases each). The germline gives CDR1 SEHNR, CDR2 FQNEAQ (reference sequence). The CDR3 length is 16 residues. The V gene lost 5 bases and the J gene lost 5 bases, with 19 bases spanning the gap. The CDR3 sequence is CASSPGAAPPDNEQFF. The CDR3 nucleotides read TGTGCCAGCAGCCCCGGGGCCGCCCCTCCGGACAATGAGCAGTTCTTC.

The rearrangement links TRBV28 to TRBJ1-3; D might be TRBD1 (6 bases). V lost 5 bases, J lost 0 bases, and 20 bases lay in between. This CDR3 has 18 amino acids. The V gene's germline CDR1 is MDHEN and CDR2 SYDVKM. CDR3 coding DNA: TGTGCCAGCAGTCCTAGGTTACAGGGACCAATCTCTGGAAACACCATATATTTT. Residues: CASSPRLQGPISGNTIYF.

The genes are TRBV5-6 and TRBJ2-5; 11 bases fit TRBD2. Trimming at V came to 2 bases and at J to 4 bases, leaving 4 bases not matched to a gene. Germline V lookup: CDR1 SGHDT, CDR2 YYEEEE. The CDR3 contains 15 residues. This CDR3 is CASSFGTSGTETQYF. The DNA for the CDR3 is TGTGCCAGCAGCTTTGGGACTAGCGGCACAGAGACCCAGTACTTC.

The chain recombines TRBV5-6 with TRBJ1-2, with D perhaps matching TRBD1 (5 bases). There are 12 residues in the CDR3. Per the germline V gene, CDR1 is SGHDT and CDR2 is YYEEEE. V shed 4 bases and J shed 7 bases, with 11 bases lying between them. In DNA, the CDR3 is TGTGCCAGCAGCCTGACCGGGGGTGGCTACACCTTC. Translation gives CASSLTGGGYTF.

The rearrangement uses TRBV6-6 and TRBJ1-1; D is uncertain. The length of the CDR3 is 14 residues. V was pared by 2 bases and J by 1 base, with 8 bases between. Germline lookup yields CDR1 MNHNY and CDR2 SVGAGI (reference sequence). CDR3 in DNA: TGTGCCAGCAGTTACGGACTGACGAACACTGAAGCTTTCTTT. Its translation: CASSYGLTNTEAFF.

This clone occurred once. The CDR3: CASSLTGYEQYF. CDR3 in DNA: TGTGCCAGCAGCTTAACTGGCTACGAGCAGTACTTC. V is TRBV7-2 and J is TRBJ2-7; the D is unclear. Trimming cost V 2 bases and J 3 bases, with 5 bases left between them. Germline CDR1 and CDR2: SGHTA and FQGNSA. The CDR3 has 12 residues.

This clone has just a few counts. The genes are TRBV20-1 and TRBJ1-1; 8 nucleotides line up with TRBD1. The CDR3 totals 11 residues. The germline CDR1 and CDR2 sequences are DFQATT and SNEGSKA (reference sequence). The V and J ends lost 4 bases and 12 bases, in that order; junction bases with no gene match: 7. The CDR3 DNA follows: TGCAGTGCTACCCCAGGGGGCGCGACTTTCTTT. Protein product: CSATPGGATFF.

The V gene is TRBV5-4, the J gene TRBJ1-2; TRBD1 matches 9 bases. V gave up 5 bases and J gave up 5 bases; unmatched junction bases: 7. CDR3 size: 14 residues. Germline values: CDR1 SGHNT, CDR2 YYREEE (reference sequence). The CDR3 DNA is TGTGCCAGCAGTCCGGGACAGGGATCTTATGGCTACACCTTC. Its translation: CASSPGQGSYGYTF.

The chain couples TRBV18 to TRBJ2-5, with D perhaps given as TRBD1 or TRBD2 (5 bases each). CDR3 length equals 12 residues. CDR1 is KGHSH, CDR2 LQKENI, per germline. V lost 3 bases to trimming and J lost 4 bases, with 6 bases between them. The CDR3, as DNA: TGTGCCAGCTCACCGGGGACAGAGACCCAGTACTTC. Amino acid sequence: CASSPGTETQYF.

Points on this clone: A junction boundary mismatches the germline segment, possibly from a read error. The CDR3 region has the DNA TGTGCCAGCAGCCTAACCGGGACAGAGGCGGCCTACACCTTC. It translates to CASSLTGTEAAYTF. V usage is TRBV7-3 and J usage is TRBJ1-2; 7 bases are shared with TRBD1. This CDR3 spans 14 amino acids. Germline loops: CDR1 SGHTA, CDR2 FQGTGA. The full variable domain, with the rest looked up from reference TRBV7-3 and TRBJ1-2, is GAGVSQTPSNKVTEKGKYVELRCDPISGHTALYWYRQSLGQGPEFLIYFQGTGAADDSGLPNDRFFAVRPEGSVSTLKIQRTERGDSAVYLCASSLTGTEAAYTFGSGTRLTVV.

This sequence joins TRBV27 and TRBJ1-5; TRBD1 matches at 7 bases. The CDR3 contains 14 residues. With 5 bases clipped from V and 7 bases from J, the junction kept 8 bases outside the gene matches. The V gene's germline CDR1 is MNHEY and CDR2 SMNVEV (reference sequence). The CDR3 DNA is TGTGCCAGCAGTCAAAACAGGGGTGGACAGCCCCAGCATTTT. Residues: CASSQNRGGQPQHF.

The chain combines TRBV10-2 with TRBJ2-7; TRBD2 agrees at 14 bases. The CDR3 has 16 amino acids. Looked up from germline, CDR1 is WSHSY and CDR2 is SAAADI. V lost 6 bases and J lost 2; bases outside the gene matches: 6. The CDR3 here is CASRNGLAGGTYEQYF. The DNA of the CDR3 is TGCGCCAGCAGGAACGGACTAGCGGGAGGTACCTACGAGCAGTACTTC.